The clone carrying this T cell receptor (beta chain) was found many times. The junction had 7 bases not matched to a gene; V was cut back by 5 bases and J by 7 bases. The V gene's germline CDR1 is SGHRS and CDR2 YFSETQ. The CDR3 loop spans 15 amino acids. One entry per CDR3 protein, called by TCRdb with MiXCR from the RT-PCR reads. The repertoire holds around 700,000 distinct CDR3 sequences, with 11% to 15% as singletons. Sample: memory CD4+ T cells from blood. The sequence was collected from a female donor in good health, serving as a healthy control. The genes are TRBV5-1 and TRBJ2-2, with 11 bases identical to TRBD1. The CDR3 bases are TGCGCCAGCAGTTCCGGGACAGGGGGAGTCGGGGAGCTGTTTTTT. Protein sequence: CASSSGTGGVGELFF.